The 30 T cell receptor beta chains presented below share a single source sample, sequenced in a study of cytomegalovirus exposure and HLA in healthy donors. PCR amplification relied on 60 Vbeta primers (plus 13 Jbeta primers). The data were produced by immunoSEQ multiplex PCR, yet TCRdb's version contains in-frame clones alone and is incomplete. The repertoire holds fewer than 150,000 clones, with over 75% as singletons. The sequencing input was PBMCs. Source of these receptors: a woman in her late teens or twenties in good health and CMV-seronegative.

V gene TRBV7-9 combines with J gene TRBJ2-7; 8 bases align to TRBD1. Germline CDR1 reads SEHNR; CDR2 reads FQNEAQ (reference sequence). The V and J ends lost 5 bases and 5 bases, in that order; junction bases with no gene match: 2. CDR3 length equals 12 residues. The CDR3, as DNA: TGTGCCAGCAGCCAGACAGGGGACGAGCAGTACTTC. Its translation is CASSQTGDEQYF.

J is TRBJ1-2 and V is TRBV15; weak D call: TRBD1 (6 bases). V was pared by 0 bases and J by 4 bases, with 15 bases between. The CDR3 is 16 amino acids. Germline CDR1 reads LNHNV; CDR2 reads YYDKDF (reference sequence). Here the CDR3 reads CATSRDYRVSSYGYTF. Here the CDR3 DNA reads TGTGCCACCAGCAGAGATTACAGGGTTAGTAGCTATGGCTACACCTTC.

By frequency in the sample, this clone is medium-sized. CDR3 amino acids: CATEVGTGNEKLFF. CDR3 nucleotides: TGTGCCACCGAGGTCGGGACAGGCAATGAAAAACTGTTTTTT. V and J are TRBV6-1 and TRBJ1-4, with 8 positions matching TRBD1. CDR1 and CDR2 from the germline V gene are MNHNS and SASEGT. The V and J ends lost 10 bases and 5 bases, in that order; junction bases with no gene match: 9. CDR3 size: 14 residues.

This clone was observed a single time. V gene TRBV2 combines with J gene TRBJ1-6; D not resolved. This CDR3 region has 15 residues. Germline CDR1 and CDR2: SNHLY and FYNNEI. With 2 bases removed from V and 7 bases from J, the gap between germline ends came to 12 bases. The CDR3 DNA is TGTGCCAGCAGTGAAACACAGATGGGCAATTCACCCCTCCACTTT. This codes for CASSETQMGNSPLHF.

This clone was recorded once. The rearrangement joins TRBV28 to TRBJ1-3; D gene uncertain. Germline V CDR1 and CDR2: MDHEN, SYDVKM. There are 14 residues in the CDR3. Trimming pared 3 bases from V and 4 bases from J, leaving 10 bases between. This chain's CDR3 is CASSFPVPGNTIYF. CDR3 DNA sequence: TGTGCCAGCAGTTTCCCAGTACCCGGAAACACCATATATTTT.

CDR3 sequence (DNA): TGTGCCAGCAAAATGCAGGGTTTCTATAATTCACCCCTCCACTTT. The encoded protein is CASKMQGFYNSPLHF. V usage is TRBV6-5 and J usage is TRBJ1-6; maybe TRBD1 (5 bases). The length of the CDR3 is 15 residues. V lost 7 bases to trimming and J lost 3 bases, with 13 bases between them. Germline CDR1 is MNHEY and CDR2 is SVGAGI.

V usage is TRBV5-1 and J usage is TRBJ2-7, with D possibly being TRBD1 (5 bases). The CDR3 is 13 amino acids. CDR1 SGHRS and CDR2 YFSETQ come from the germline V gene. Trimming stripped 0 bases from V and 4 bases from J, with 8 bases between. This chain's CDR3 is CASSLGQLYEQYF. As DNA, the CDR3 is TGCGCCAGCAGCTTGGGACAGTTATACGAGCAGTACTTC.

V gene TRBV4-3 combines with J gene TRBJ2-3, with 11 bases identical to TRBD1. There are 16 residues in the CDR3. Per the germline V gene, CDR1 is LGHNA and CDR2 is YSLEER. V shed 0 bases, J shed 4 bases, and the junction held 3 bases outside the gene matches. CDR3 in amino acids: CASSQDQGQGADTQYF. In DNA, the CDR3 is TGCGCCAGCAGCCAAGATCAGGGACAGGGGGCAGATACGCAGTATTTT.

The chain carries TRBV6-5 and TRBJ1-2; no clear D gene. V was cut by 0 bases and J by 2 bases, with 7 bases left in between. The CDR3 has 14 amino acids. Germline values: CDR1 MNHEY, CDR2 SVGAGI. CDR3 DNA: TGTGCCAGCAGTTACTCGATACGGAACTATGGCTACACCTTC. Protein: CASSYSIRNYGYTF.

The genes are TRBV19 and TRBJ1-1; weak D call: TRBD1 (6 bases). This CDR3 has 13 residues. Trimming stripped 3 bases from V and 11 bases from J, with 16 bases between. Per the germline V gene, CDR1 is LNHDA and CDR2 is SQIVND (reference sequence). The CDR3 here is CASSMGTKARAFF. DNA of the CDR3: TGTGCCAGTAGTATGGGGACAAAGGCCCGGGCTTTCTTT. Based on the CDR3 plus reference TRBV19 and TRBJ1-1, the full variable domain is DGGITQSPKYLFRKEGQNVTLSCEQNLNHDAMYWYRQDPGQGLRLIYYSQIVNDFQKGDIAEGYSVSREKKESFPLTVTSAQKNPTAFYLCASSMGTKARAFFGQGTRLTVV.

This clone was counted between two and nine times. J is TRBJ1-1 and V is TRBV25-1; no clear D. Germline CDR1 is MGHDK and CDR2 is SYGVNS. The V and J ends lost 3 bases and 7 bases respectively, with 18 bases between them. The length of the CDR3 is 15 residues. The CDR3 DNA reads as TGTGCCAGCAGTGAGGCTGACCGGGATTACAATGAAGCTTTCTTT. Amino acids: CASSEADRDYNEAFF.

This clone was counted once. The CDR3 protein is CASGNSPGGPLHF. CDR3 nucleotide sequence: TGTGCTAGTGGTAACTCCCCGGGAGGACCCCTCCACTTT. The gene calls are TRBV12-5 and TRBJ1-6, with D unresolved. The CDR3 length is 13 residues. V was pared by 5 bases and J by 12 bases, with 14 bases between. Germline V gene lookup returns CDR1 LGHNT and CDR2 FRNRAP.

Here the CDR3 reads CASSLAGWTNEAFF. As DNA, the CDR3 is TGTGCCAGCAGCTTAGCGGGTTGGACAAATGAAGCTTTCTTT. The V and J genes are TRBV7-9 and TRBJ1-1; the D gene is possibly TRBD1 (5 bases). The germline CDR1 and CDR2 sequences are SEHNR and FQNEAQ (reference sequence). CDR3 size: 14 residues. Between the trimmed V and J ends, which lost 0 bases and 7 bases, there was a span of 12 bases.

This clone was found a few times. V and J are TRBV6-1 and TRBJ2-7, with 7 bases fitting TRBD2. Germline trimming cut 2 bases from V and 7 bases from J; bases unmatched to any gene: 8. In germline, CDR1 is MNHNS, CDR2 SASEGT. The CDR3 totals 14 residues. CDR3 in amino acids: CASSENWRGREQYV. CDR3 nucleotides: TGTGCCAGCAGTGAAAACTGGCGGGGGAGAGAGCAGTACGTC.

This clone has only one observation. V and J are TRBV5-4 and TRBJ1-5, with D possibly being TRBD1 (6 bases). Germline-derived CDR1 and CDR2 are SGHNT and YYREEE (reference sequence). Trimming took off 0 bases at V and 2 bases at J, with 9 bases between the two ends. The CDR3 runs to 15 residues. The CDR3 reads CASSLGQVGNQPQHF. The CDR3 DNA follows: TGTGCCAGCAGCTTGGGACAGGTAGGCAATCAGCCCCAGCATTTT.

The chain uses TRBV15 and TRBJ2-1; 10 bases are a match to TRBD2. The germline V gene has CDR1 LNHNV and CDR2 YYDKDF (reference sequence). V shed 1 base and J 4 bases; nucleotides not matched to a gene: 1. CDR3 length: 15 amino acids. CDR3: CATSRVAGGYNEQFF. The CDR3 region has the DNA TGTGCCACCAGCAGAGTAGCGGGGGGTTACAATGAGCAGTTCTTC.

This sequence joins TRBV7-9 and TRBJ2-1; D call uncertain. There are 11 residues in the CDR3. Germline-derived CDR1 and CDR2 are SEHNR and FQNEAQ (reference sequence). The V and J ends lost 6 bases and 9 bases respectively, with 9 bases between them. The CDR3 region is CASRPYPEQFF. For the CDR3, the DNA is TGTGCCAGCAGACCCTATCCTGAGCAGTTCTTC.

The chain recombines TRBV9 with TRBJ2-5; D might be TRBD2 (5 bases). V lost 0 bases and J lost 5, with 11 bases in between. The CDR3 has 14 residues. Germline V lookup: CDR1 SGDLS, CDR2 YYNGEE. CDR3 amino acids: CASSVGGGLETQYF. The CDR3, as DNA: TGTGCCAGCAGCGTAGGTGGAGGTCTTGAGACCCAGTACTTC.

The rearrangement joins TRBV28 to TRBJ2-7; 10 bases align to TRBD1. This CDR3 comprises 17 residues. The trim removed 5 bases at V and 1 base at J, leaving 11 bases unmatched. Germline-derived CDR1 and CDR2 are MDHEN and SYDVKM. In nucleotides, the CDR3 is TGTGCCAGCAGTCCCGGGACAGGGGAAGGATTATCCTACGAGCAGTACTTC. Residues: CASSPGTGEGLSYEQYF.

The chain combines TRBV14 with TRBJ1-3, with TRBD1 identical over 8 bases. The CDR3 is 14 amino acids. Germline CDR1 and CDR2: SGHDN and FVKESK. Germline trimming cut 5 bases from V and 4 bases from J; bases unmatched to any gene: 4. CDR3 coding DNA: TGTGCCAGCAGCACCAGGGGGCAGGGAAACACCATATATTTT. It codes for CASSTRGQGNTIYF. Based on the CDR3 plus reference TRBV14 and TRBJ1-3, the full variable domain is EAGVTQFPSHSVIEKGQTVTLRCDPISGHDNLYWYRRVMGKEIKFLLHFVKESKQDESGMPNNRFLAERTGGTYSTLKVQPAELEDSGVYFCASSTRGQGNTIYFGEGSWLTVV.

In its sample, this clone was seen a few times. The chain has TRBV5-1 and TRBJ2-7, with D maybe TRBD1 (6 bases). The V end lost 2 bases, the J end lost 3 bases, and 12 bases lay between the germline ends. CDR1 SGHRS and CDR2 YFSETQ come from the germline V gene. The CDR3 length is 14 residues. The CDR3 DNA is TGCGCCAGCAGCTTACAGGGACGGGGCTACGAGCAGTACTTC. Translating gives CASSLQGRGYEQYF. Complete variable domain (other parts from reference TRBV5-1 and TRBJ2-7): KAGVTQTPRYLIKTRGQQVTLSCSPISGHRSVSWYQQTPGQGLQFLFEYFSETQRNKGNFPGRFSGRQFSNSRSEMNVSTLELGDSALYLCASSLQGRGYEQYFGPGTRLTVT.

The chain combines TRBV6-5 with TRBJ1-2, with D tentatively TRBD1 (5 bases). Germline V CDR1 and CDR2: MNHEY, SVGAGI. The V end lost 3 bases, the J end lost 4 bases, and 12 bases lay between the germline ends. CDR3 size: 14 residues. For the CDR3, the DNA is TGTGCCAGCAGTTATGACAGCCGTGGCTATGGCTACACCTTC. Translating it yields CASSYDSRGYGYTF.

The chain is built from TRBV7-6 and TRBJ2-5, with 14 positions matching TRBD2. The junction had 8 bases not matched to a gene; V was cut back by 0 bases and J by 2 bases. CDR1 is SGHVS, CDR2 FNYEAQ, per germline. There are 19 residues in the CDR3. The CDR3 nucleotides read TGTGCCAGCAGCTTAGCGGACAGGGGACTAGCGGGGGAGCAAGAGACCCAGTACTTC. This gives the protein CASSLADRGLAGEQETQYF.

J is TRBJ2-1 and V is TRBV6-5; TRBD2 aligns across 10 bases. CDR1 and CDR2 from the germline V gene are MNHEY and SVGAGI. Germline trimming cut 2 bases from V and 7 bases from J; bases unmatched to any gene: 5. The CDR3 is made up of 15 amino acids. CDR3 nucleotide sequence: TGTGCCAGCAGTTACGCCGGGACTAGCGTTAATGAGCAGTTCTTC. Encoded protein: CASSYAGTSVNEQFF.

The chain links TRBV7-2 to TRBJ2-7, with D possibly being TRBD1 (5 bases). Germline lookup yields CDR1 SGHTA and CDR2 FQGNSA. V lost 3 bases to trimming and J lost 1 base, with 10 bases between them. This CDR3 is 14 amino acids long. The DNA for the CDR3 is TGTGCCAGCAGCTTTGATGGGGCATCCTACGAGCAGTACTTC. It translates to CASSFDGASYEQYF.

A single count supports this clone. CDR3 sequence (DNA): TGTGCCACCAGCAAGGTAGCGGGATTCACAGATACGCAGTATTTT. It translates to CATSKVAGFTDTQYF. The chain carries TRBV15 and TRBJ2-3, with 8 bases that match TRBD2. The CDR3 runs 15 residues. The V and J ends lost 4 bases and 2 bases, in that order; junction bases with no gene match: 5. CDR1 is LNHNV, CDR2 YYDKDF, per germline (reference sequence).

The chain uses TRBV9 and TRBJ2-1; TRBD1 is a possible D gene (5 bases). V gave up 3 bases and J gave up 7 bases, with 11 bases separating them. Germline CDR1 and CDR2: SGDLS and YYNGEE. There are 13 residues in the CDR3. In nucleotides, the CDR3 is TGTGCCAGCAGCGGATCCAGGGTTAATGAGCAGTTCTTC. Protein: CASSGSRVNEQFF.

This chain links TRBV27 with TRBJ2-7; D is unresolved. Germline V gene lookup returns CDR1 MNHEY and CDR2 SMNVEV (reference sequence). The CDR3 loop spans 14 amino acids. V was cut by 7 bases and J by 3 bases, with 16 bases left in between. DNA for the CDR3: TGTGCCAGCAAGTCAAATGTTTTGAGCTACGAGCAGTACTTC. Translating gives CASKSNVLSYEQYF.

The chain has TRBV18 and TRBJ1-1; D ambiguous. CDR1 KGHSH and CDR2 LQKENI come from the germline V gene. The CDR3 covers 14 residues. Trimming cost V 3 bases and J 1 base, with 9 bases left between them. The CDR3 sequence: CASSPTRENTEAFF. The DNA for the CDR3 is TGTGCCAGCTCACCGACTAGAGAGAACACTGAAGCTTTCTTT.

V gene TRBV28 combines with J gene TRBJ1-2; 10 bases agree with TRBD1. The CDR3 covers 14 residues. With 6 bases clipped from V and 7 bases from J, the junction kept 8 bases outside the gene matches. Germline CDR1 MDHEN, CDR2 SYDVKM. The chain's CDR3 is CASRPTGGSSGYTF. The CDR3 DNA sequence: TGTGCCAGCAGACCGACAGGGGGCAGCAGTGGCTACACCTTC.